Below are 23 T cell receptor beta chains sequenced from a single sample in a study of siplizumab effects on memory and regulatory T cells. Clones were sequenced by immunoSEQ multiplex PCR, and TCRdb holds only the in-frame ones, with some missing. The table shows roughly 120,000 clones, with about 94% occurring only once. The sequencing sample was made of non-Treg CD4+ T cells sorted from blood. These receptor sequences come from a human donor in good health.

The chain carries TRBV18 and TRBJ2-6, with no clear D. Germline CDR1 is KGHSH and CDR2 is LQKENI. Trimming removed 0 bases at V and 3 bases at J, with 3 bases between. The CDR3 is made up of 14 amino acids. CDR3 in DNA: TGTGCCAGCTCACCACCGTATGGGGCCAACGTCCTGACTTTC. As protein: CASSPPYGANVLTF.

Only one count was recorded for this clone. Here the CDR3 reads CSVDFSGRENTEAFF. The CDR3 nucleotides are TGCAGCGTTGATTTTTCGGGGAGAGAGAACACTGAAGCTTTCTTT. The chain employs TRBV29-1 and TRBJ1-1; D not certain. CDR1 SQVTM and CDR2 ANQGSEA come from the germline V gene. Trimming pared 3 bases from V and 1 base from J, leaving 15 bases between. The CDR3 spans 15 residues.

This clone was observed once. The CDR3 loop reads CASSAFIRSTNEKLFF. CDR3 nucleotides: TGTGCCAGCAGTGCCTTTATCCGGTCAACTAATGAAAAACTGTTTTTT. The chain links TRBV6-4 to TRBJ1-4; D gene uncertain. The CDR3 is 16 residues long. Germline CDR1 and CDR2: MRHNA and SNTAGT. V was clipped by 4 bases and J by 0 bases, with 12 bases between them.

This clone has only one observation. The rearrangement links TRBV2 to TRBJ1-1; a possible D gene is TRBD1 (5 bases). Trimming cost V 0 bases and J 4 bases, with 6 bases left between them. Germline CDR1 and CDR2: SNHLY and FYNNEI. The CDR3 is made up of 13 amino acids. The chain's CDR3 is CASSEAGATEAFF. CDR3 DNA: TGTGCCAGCAGTGAAGCAGGGGCCACTGAAGCTTTCTTT.

The chain uses TRBV4-2 and TRBJ2-7; D possibly matches TRBD1 or TRBD2 (7 bases each). Per germline, CDR1 LGHNA and CDR2 YNFKEQ. CDR3 size: 14 residues. The V end lost 1 base, the J end lost 3 bases, and 10 bases lay between the germline ends. The DNA for the CDR3 is TGTGCCAGCAGCCAAGCCAGGGGGGGCTACGAGCAGTACTTC. Protein product: CASSQARGGYEQYF.

The chain joins TRBV25-1 to TRBJ2-2; D unresolved. This CDR3 spans 11 amino acids. Trimming removed 6 bases at V and 5 bases at J, with 4 bases between. Germline assignment: CDR1 MGHDK and CDR2 SYGVNS. Here the CDR3 DNA reads TGTGCCAGCAGATTGACCGGGGAGCTGTTTTTT. As protein: CASRLTGELFF.

The rearrangement joins TRBV29-1 to TRBJ2-7; 10 bases line up with TRBD2. With V trimmed by 6 bases and J by 5 bases, 4 bases remained unmatched. The CDR3 length is 12 residues. Germline lookup yields CDR1 SQVTM and CDR2 ANQGSEA. The DNA of the CDR3 is TGCAGCGTCCCGGGACTAGCGCACGAGCAGTACTTC. Translation gives CSVPGLAHEQYF.

This chain connects TRBV4-1 to TRBJ1-5; TRBD1 matches at 7 bases. CDR1 MGHRA and CDR2 YSYEKL come from the germline V gene. Trimming cost V 1 base and J 5 bases; bases outside gene matches: 8. The CDR3 spans 16 residues. The CDR3 reads CASSQVGEGAYQPQHF. The CDR3 DNA follows: TGCGCCAGCAGCCAAGTCGGCGAGGGGGCTTATCAGCCCCAGCATTTT.

This chain connects TRBV2 to TRBJ1-2; TRBD1 might be the D (5 bases). This CDR3 comprises 14 residues. Germline lookup yields CDR1 SNHLY and CDR2 FYNNEI. V was pared by 7 bases and J by 6 bases, with 18 bases between. The CDR3 loop reads CASTKTGGTNGYTF. DNA for the CDR3: TGTGCCAGCACCAAAACTGGGGGAACTAATGGCTACACCTTC.

The rearrangement uses TRBV11-2 and TRBJ2-7, with a tentative D call TRBD2 (6 bases). The V gene lost 4 bases and the J gene lost 0 bases, with 16 bases spanning the gap. The CDR3 sequence is 16 residues long. Germline-derived CDR1 and CDR2 are SGHAT and FQNNGV. The CDR3 DNA sequence: TGTGCCAGCAGCTCCTACCTAGCGCGCTTCTCCTACGAGCAGTACTTC. Protein: CASSSYLARFSYEQYF.

The rearrangement uses TRBV2 and TRBJ2-5; D remains unclear. Trimming cost V 5 bases and J 2 bases, with 9 bases left between them. CDR3 size: 13 residues. The V gene's germline CDR1 is SNHLY and CDR2 FYNNEI. The CDR3 DNA is TGTGCCAGCAGTTTTGCCGGACAAGAGACCCAGTACTTC. This gives the protein CASSFAGQETQYF.

The rearrangement uses TRBV6-1 and TRBJ2-4; 7 nucleotides line up with TRBD1. The CDR3 is 16 residues long. From germline, CDR1 is MNHNS and CDR2 SASEGT. J gave up 0 bases and V 4 bases, and 6 bases lay outside the gene matches. The CDR3: CASSGGTDLAKNIQYF. CDR3 bases: TGTGCCAGCAGTGGAGGGACAGACCTAGCCAAAAACATTCAGTACTTC.

The chain uses TRBV7-9 and TRBJ2-5; possible D gene TRBD1, 5 bases. The J call may not be correct, given that the DNA end is closer to TRBJ2-7. This CDR3 has 15 amino acids. Germline values: CDR1 SEHNR, CDR2 FQNEAQ (reference sequence). The CDR3 spells CASSLDPGLSYEQYF. DNA of the CDR3: TGTGCCAGCAGCTTAGATCCAGGGCTATCCTACGAGCAGTACTTC.

V usage is TRBV9 and J usage is TRBJ2-1; 13 positions agree with TRBD2. Germline V gene sequence: CDR1 SGDLS, CDR2 YYNGEE. The V segment lost 3 bases and the J segment 6 bases; nucleotides outside the gene matches: 9. This CDR3 is built from 17 residues. In nucleotides, the CDR3 is TGTGCCAGCAGCGCCATCCTCGGGACTAGCGGGACCAATGAGCAGTTCTTC. Translating it yields CASSAILGTSGTNEQFF. Full variable domain (outside the CDR3, taken from reference TRBV9 and TRBJ2-1): DSGVTQTPKHLITATGQRVTLRCSPRSGDLSVYWYQQSLDQGLQFLIQYYNGEERAKGNILERFSAQQFPDLHSELNLSSLELGDSALYFCASSAILGTSGTNEQFFGPGTRLTVL.

This chain joins TRBV18 and TRBJ1-1; D call uncertain. CDR3 length equals 15 residues. The V end lost 2 bases, the J end lost 4 bases, and 14 bases lay between the germline ends. Looked up from germline, CDR1 is KGHSH and CDR2 is LQKENI. The CDR3 reads CASSPSVATSTEAFF. CDR3 DNA: TGTGCCAGCTCACCATCAGTAGCGACGAGCACTGAAGCTTTCTTT.

In DNA, the CDR3 is TGCAGCGTTCAACCGGGACCGAGTCAAATCTATGGCTACACCTTC. Its protein product is CSVQPGPSQIYGYTF. The rearrangement uses TRBV29-1 and TRBJ1-2; the D gene is possibly TRBD1 (5 bases). V was cut by 5 bases and J by 4 bases, with 20 bases left in between. There are 15 residues in the CDR3. CDR1 and CDR2 (germline): SQVTM, ANQGSEA.

The rearrangement uses TRBV6-5 and TRBJ2-1; the match to TRBD2 covers 14 bases. The V gene's germline CDR1 is MNHEY and CDR2 SVGAGI. The CDR3 loop spans 15 amino acids. With V trimmed by 6 bases and J by 6 bases, 4 bases remained unmatched. As DNA, the CDR3 is TGTGCCAGCAGCTCCGGACTAGCGGGGGGCAATGAGCAGTTCTTC. Its translation is CASSSGLAGGNEQFF.

The chain couples TRBV9 to TRBJ1-1; no clear D. The CDR3 covers 16 residues. V lost 3 bases and J 4 bases, leaving 19 bases between the germline ends. CDR1 and CDR2 (germline): SGDLS, YYNGEE. Here the CDR3 DNA reads TGTGCCAGCAGCGCATCATTTACCCAGGTGGGCACTGAAGCTTTCTTT. Protein product: CASSASFTQVGTEAFF.

This chain connects TRBV6-5 to TRBJ1-2, with 9 nucleotides matching TRBD1. V dropped 6 bases and J dropped 4; count of bases not matched to a gene: 6. This CDR3 spans 14 amino acids. In germline, CDR1 is MNHEY, CDR2 SVGAGI. The DNA of the CDR3 is TGTGCCAGCAGGAGGACAGGGGTTGTCTATGGCTACACCTTC. Encoded protein: CASRRTGVVYGYTF.

For the CDR3, the DNA is TGCGCCAGCAGCTTACAACCCTCGGTCCCTAACTATGGCTACACCTTC. It is translated as CASSLQPSVPNYGYTF. The chain couples TRBV5-1 to TRBJ1-2; no clear D. V was trimmed by 2 bases and J by 0 bases, leaving 14 bases between them. CDR1 is SGHRS, CDR2 YFSETQ, per germline. The CDR3 runs to 16 residues. The full variable domain, its missing parts supplied by reference TRBV5-1 and TRBJ1-2, is KAGVTQTPRYLIKTRGQQVTLSCSPISGHRSVSWYQQTPGQGLQFLFEYFSETQRNKGNFPGRFSGRQFSNSRSEMNVSTLELGDSALYLCASSLQPSVPNYGYTFGSGTRLTVV.

The chain links TRBV4-2 to TRBJ2-3; D is unclear. Germline V gives CDR1 LGHNA, CDR2 YNFKEQ. This CDR3 spans 15 amino acids. The ends were cut back, 5 bases at V and 3 bases at J, with 15 bases in the middle. The CDR3 region has the DNA TGTGCCAGCAGCACGCGGACCCCCGGGACAGATACGCAGTATTTT. As protein: CASSTRTPGTDTQYF.

The J gene is TRBJ2-2, the V gene TRBV5-1; TRBD1 aligns across 9 bases. The CDR3 runs to 16 residues. Germline CDR1 reads SGHRS; CDR2 reads YFSETQ. V dropped 4 bases and J dropped 3; count of bases not matched to a gene: 7. CDR3 nucleotide sequence: TGCGCCAGCAGCCGCATCCGACAGGGGGACACCGGGGAGCTGTTTTTT. This encodes CASSRIRQGDTGELFF.

The rearrangement joins TRBV10-3 to TRBJ2-7, with a weak D call TRBD1 (6 bases). The CDR3 has 16 residues. The V end lost 4 bases, the J end lost 0 bases, and 16 bases lay between the germline ends. CDR1 is ENHRY, CDR2 SYGVKD, per germline. CDR3 in DNA: TGTGCCATCAGTGGGACCGGGACACCCAACTCCTACGAGCAGTACTTC. It yields the protein CAISGTGTPNSYEQYF.